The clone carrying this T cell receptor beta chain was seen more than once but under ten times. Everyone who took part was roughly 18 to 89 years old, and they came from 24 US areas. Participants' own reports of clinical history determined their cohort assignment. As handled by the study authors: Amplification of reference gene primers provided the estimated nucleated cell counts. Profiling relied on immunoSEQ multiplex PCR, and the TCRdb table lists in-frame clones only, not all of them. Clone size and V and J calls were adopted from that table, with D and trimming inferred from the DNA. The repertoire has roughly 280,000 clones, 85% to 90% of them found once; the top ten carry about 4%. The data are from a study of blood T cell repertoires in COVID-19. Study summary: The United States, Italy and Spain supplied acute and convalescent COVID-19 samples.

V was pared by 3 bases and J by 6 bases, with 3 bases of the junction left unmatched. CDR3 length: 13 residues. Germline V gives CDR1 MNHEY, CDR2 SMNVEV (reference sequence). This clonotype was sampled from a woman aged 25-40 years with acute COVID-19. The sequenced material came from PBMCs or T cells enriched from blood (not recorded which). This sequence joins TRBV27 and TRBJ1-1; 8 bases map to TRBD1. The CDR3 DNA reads TGTGCCAGCAGTTTGGACAGGGACGCTGAAGCTTTCTTT. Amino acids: CASSLDRDAEAFF.